Listed here are 17 T cell receptor beta chains from one sample, sequenced in a study of shared clonotypes between healthy human individuals. Produced via immunoSEQ multiplex PCR; TCRdb's table is partial and in-frame only. This repertoire shows around 550,000 clones, roughly 95% found once; its top ten account for 0.06%. Input material: naive CD4+ T cells sorted from blood. Subset denoted: CD45RA+ positively selected. Source of these receptors: a woman in her 30s in good health.

The chain is built from TRBV18 and TRBJ2-4; 8 bases fit TRBD1. With V trimmed by 1 base and J by 5 bases, 7 bases remained unmatched. Germline V gives CDR1 KGHSH, CDR2 LQKENI. This CDR3 region has 16 residues. The CDR3 region is CASSPQPQGAQNIQYF. CDR3 in DNA: TGTGCCAGCTCACCACAACCTCAGGGGGCGCAAAACATTCAGTACTTC.

The table lists this clone with a count of one. The chain employs TRBV5-1 and TRBJ2-4; D is perhaps TRBD1 or TRBD2 (5 bases each). Trimming removed 4 bases from V and 3 bases from J, with 11 bases in between. Germline V CDR1 and CDR2: SGHRS, YFSETQ. This CDR3 is built from 14 residues. The CDR3 region is CASSPGTDKNIQYF. The CDR3 DNA follows: TGCGCCAGCAGCCCAGGGACGGACAAAAACATTCAGTACTTC.

The chain joins TRBV19 to TRBJ2-6; TRBD2 agrees at 14 bases. Germline CDR1 and CDR2: LNHDA and SQIVND (reference sequence). The CDR3 has 18 amino acids. V gave up 3 bases and J gave up 4 bases; unmatched junction bases: 5. The CDR3 coding sequence is TGTGCCAGTAGTATGACTAGCGGGAGGGCGGTCGGGGCCAACGTCCTGACTTTC. Its translation is CASSMTSGRAVGANVLTF.

This clone was recorded a few times. J is TRBJ1-5 and V is TRBV28, with no clear D. The V and J ends lost 6 bases and 10 bases respectively, with 10 bases between them. CDR1 MDHEN and CDR2 SYDVKM come from the germline V gene. The CDR3 consists of 11 residues. This chain's CDR3 is CASSEGGPQHF. CDR3 coding DNA: TGTGCCAGCAGCGAGGGCGGCCCCCAGCATTTT. The full variable domain, completed using reference TRBV28 and TRBJ1-5, is DVKVTQSSRYLVKRTGEKVFLECVQDMDHENMFWYRQDPGLGLRLIYFSYDVKMKEKGDIPEGYSVSREKKERFSLILESASTNQTSMYLCASSEGGPQHFGDGTRLSIL.

The chain recombines TRBV29-1 with TRBJ1-2; D perhaps matches TRBD1 (6 bases). The CDR3 is made up of 13 amino acids. The germline V and J ends were trimmed by 5 bases and 4 bases, with 14 bases remaining between them. Germline loops: CDR1 SQVTM, CDR2 ANQGSEA. CDR3: CSVSGQLSYGYTF. The CDR3 nucleotides read TGCAGCGTTTCCGGACAGCTCTCCTATGGCTACACCTTC. Looking up the rest from reference TRBV29-1 and TRBJ1-2 gives the full variable domain: SAVISQKPSRDICQRGTSLTIQCQVDSQVTMMFWYRQQPGQSLTLIATANQGSEATYESGFVIDKFPISRPNLTFSTLTVSNMSPEDSSIYLCSVSGQLSYGYTFGSGTRLTVV.

V is TRBV28 and J is TRBJ2-7; D uncertain. The V end lost 1 base, the J end lost 6 bases, and 7 bases lay between the germline ends. This CDR3 has 12 amino acids. Germline V gives CDR1 MDHEN, CDR2 SYDVKM. The CDR3: CASSLLTGEQYF. The CDR3, as DNA: TGTGCCAGCAGTTTATTAACGGGCGAGCAGTACTTC.

The V and J genes are TRBV11-2 and TRBJ2-5; perhaps TRBD1 as D (6 bases). Germline loops: CDR1 SGHAT, CDR2 FQNNGV. Deletions cut 3 bases from V and 2 bases from J, with 13 bases between. The CDR3 has 15 residues. The CDR3 is CASSLNRASQETQYF. The CDR3 DNA reads TGTGCCAGCAGCTTGAACAGGGCTTCTCAAGAGACCCAGTACTTC. The whole variable domain, remainder taken from reference TRBV11-2 and TRBJ2-5, is EAGVAQSPRYKIIEKRQSVAFWCNPISGHATLYWYQQILGQGPKLLIQFQNNGVVDDSQLPKDRFSAERLKGVDSTLKIQPAKLEDSAVYLCASSLNRASQETQYFGPGTRLLVL.

V usage is TRBV28 and J usage is TRBJ2-7; 13 bases line up with TRBD2. Germline assignment: CDR1 MDHEN and CDR2 SYDVKM. The V gene end was trimmed by 5 bases and the J gene end by 3 bases; junction bases not matched to a gene: 4. This CDR3 is 15 amino acids long. As DNA, the CDR3 is TGTGCCAGCAGTCATGGACTAGCGGGAGTCTACGAGCAGTACTTC. Residues: CASSHGLAGVYEQYF. Together with reference TRBV28 and TRBJ2-7, the CDR3 gives the full variable domain: DVKVTQSSRYLVKRTGEKVFLECVQDMDHENMFWYRQDPGLGLRLIYFSYDVKMKEKGDIPEGYSVSREKKERFSLILESASTNQTSMYLCASSHGLAGVYEQYFGPGTRLTVT.

The genes are TRBV28 and TRBJ2-5; D not resolved. V was cut by 7 bases and J by 0 bases, with 15 bases left in between. The CDR3 runs to 15 residues. Per germline, CDR1 MDHEN and CDR2 SYDVKM. The CDR3: CASTLGRHYQETQYF. In nucleotides, the CDR3 is TGTGCCAGCACCCTAGGTCGGCATTACCAAGAGACCCAGTACTTC.

The table lists this clone with a count of one. The chain is built from TRBV9 and TRBJ2-7; 8 bases fit TRBD1. Trimming cost V 0 bases and J 4 bases; bases outside gene matches: 6. This CDR3 has 15 amino acids. In germline, CDR1 is SGDLS, CDR2 YYNGEE. CDR3 in DNA: TGTGCCAGCAGCGTAGCCGGGACAGGACATTACGAGCAGTACTTC. This gives the protein CASSVAGTGHYEQYF.

V gene TRBV21-1 combines with J gene TRBJ1-4; the table gives TRBD1 as D, unverified against the DNA. TRBV21-1 is marked as a pseudogene. The CDR3 sequence is 17 residues long. CDR3: CASSTGTGAATNEKLFF. CDR3 sequence (DNA): TGTGCCAGCAGCACCGGGACAGGGGCCGCAACTAATGAAAAACTGTTTTTT.

This chain links TRBV5-1 with TRBJ2-3, with 11 bases aligning to TRBD1. The V and J ends lost 5 bases and 4 bases, in that order; junction bases with no gene match: 6. This CDR3 is built from 15 residues. The germline gives CDR1 SGHRS, CDR2 YFSETQ. CDR3 coding DNA: TGCGCCAGCAGGATGGGGACAGGGGGACCAGATACGCAGTATTTT. The encoded protein is CASRMGTGGPDTQYF.

This chain uses TRBV21-1 with TRBJ1-2; the table names TRBD1, a call not compared with the DNA. TRBV21-1 is a pseudogene segment. This CDR3 contains 18 residues. The CDR3 nucleotides are TGTGCCAGCAGCACCCAACCTGAGCTAGCTGACAGGATCTATGGCTACACCTTC. Encoded protein: CASSTQPELADRIYGYTF.

The rearrangement uses TRBV28 and TRBJ1-1, with D possibly being TRBD1 (5 bases). Trimming cost V 3 bases and J 4 bases, with 15 bases left between them. The length of the CDR3 is 15 residues. Germline CDR1 and CDR2: MDHEN and SYDVKM. This CDR3 reads CASSFIGGGGTEAFF. In DNA, the CDR3 is TGTGCCAGCAGTTTTATTGGGGGTGGCGGCACTGAAGCTTTCTTT.

The chain joins TRBV7-9 to TRBJ2-7; TRBD2 is a possible D gene (5 bases). The germline CDR1 and CDR2 sequences are SEHNR and FQNEAQ (reference sequence). CDR3 length: 15 amino acids. V shed 1 base and J shed 2 bases, with 12 bases lying between them. CDR3 region: CASSLVMGAAYEQYF. The CDR3 bases are TGTGCCAGCAGCTTAGTTATGGGAGCCGCCTACGAGCAGTACTTC. Complete variable domain (other parts from reference TRBV7-9 and TRBJ2-7): DTGVSQNPRHKITKRGQNVTFRCDPISEHNRLYWYRQTLGQGPEFLTYFQNEAQLEKSRLLSDRFSAERPKGSFSTLEIQRTEQGDSAMYLCASSLVMGAAYEQYFGPGTRLTVT.

The genes are TRBV28 and TRBJ1-2; the D gene is possibly TRBD1 (6 bases). The CDR3 extends over 14 amino acids. Trimming left V 3 bases short and J 8 bases short, with 16 bases between. In germline, CDR1 is MDHEN, CDR2 SYDVKM. DNA for the CDR3: TGTGCCAGCAGTTTGGGGGCGCGGCGGGACGGCTACACCTTC. Translating it yields CASSLGARRDGYTF.

V and J are TRBV6-5 and TRBJ1-5; D is ambiguous. The germline CDR1 and CDR2 sequences are MNHEY and SVGAGI. CDR3 length: 16 residues. V was cut by 4 bases and J by 3 bases, with 16 bases left in between. CDR3 sequence reads: CASSLLGLGLNQPQHF. In DNA, the CDR3 is TGTGCCAGCAGTTTACTAGGTCTCGGGCTCAATCAGCCCCAGCATTTT.